This TCR beta chain was documented in a study of shared clonotypes between healthy human individuals. General study points: Larger estimated richness was generally recorded for naive subsets relative to memory subsets.

As concerns this clone: The antigen is not known.

V was pared by 2 bases and J by 1 base, with 8 bases between. Germline V lookup: CDR1 MGHRA, CDR2 YSYEKL. The CDR3 totals 15 residues. Profiling relied on immunoSEQ multiplex PCR, and the TCRdb table lists in-frame clones only, not all of them. The top ten clones hold roughly 0.13% of a sample with 2 million to 2.5 million clones, approximately 96% of them seen once. The chain recombines TRBV4-1 with TRBJ2-2, with D tentatively TRBD1 (5 bases). The source material was naive CD4+ T cells sorted from blood. Subset in this sample: CD45RA+ positively selected. The TCR comes from a man younger than 35 in good health. The DNA for the CDR3 is TGCGCCAGCAGCCAACCGGACATGAACACCGGGGAGCTGTTTTTT. It specifies CASSQPDMNTGELFF.